The clone carrying this TCR beta chain came up a few times. The data derive from a study of T-cell memory formation after mild COVID-19. The V end was cut by 0 bases, the J end by 5 bases, with 5 bases between. The CDR3 length is 12 residues. Germline V CDR1 and CDR2: SGHTA, FQGNSA. TCRdb analysed the 5' RACE reads with MiXCR anew, one entry per CDR3 protein. The top ten clones hold roughly 20% of a sample with 250,000 to 300,000 distinct CDR3 sequences, 15% to 20% of them seen once. The V call is TRBV7-2, the J call TRBJ2-7, with D hard to call. The sequenced sample consisted of PBMCs or a T cell subset sorted from them (not recorded which). The TCR originated in a man between 18 and 35 years old who had mild COVID-19 (a few samples of this study predate the infection). Cell type and time point are not known. The CDR3 protein is CASSLARHEQYF. The CDR3 coding sequence is TGTGCCAGCAGCTTAGCGCGGCACGAGCAGTACTTC.